The rows below give T cell receptor beta chains drawn from one sample of a study of radiation and T cells in renal cell carcinoma. Clones were read by immunoSEQ multiplex PCR, and TCRdb kept only the in-frame ones, dropping some. The table records 130,000 or so clones, around 78% of them present only once. The specimen was blood, collected from a patient whose treatment included radiotherapy and nephrectomy. Receptor source: a woman aged 45 to 65 with renal cell carcinoma. CDR3s include the opening cysteine and the closing phenylalanine or tryptophan. The D gene is left open where the match is weak. Size tells how often a clone was seen (once, few, many) or the class of an expanded clone, and some rows leave it out.

NA,TRBV15,NA,TRBJ2-1,TGTGCCACCAGCAGAGTCAGGGAGAATGAGCAGTTCTTC,CATSRVRENEQFF
NA,TRBV15,NA,TRBJ2-7,TGTGCCACCAGCAGAGATCCCCAGACCTACGAGCAGTACTTC,CATSRDPQTYEQYF
NA,TRBV2,NA,TRBJ1-1,TGTGCCAGCAGCCCCTCGGTCAGCCCAAACACTGAAGCTTTCTTT,CASSPSVSPNTEAFF
NA,TRBV5-5,NA,TRBJ2-7,TGTGCCAGCAGCTTGAGTCGCAATCCCTCCTACGAGCAGTACTTC,CASSLSRNPSYEQYF
many,TRBV5-3,TRBD1,TRBJ1-1,TGTGCCAGAAGTTTTACCCGAGGGGGCGGGAACACTGAAGCTTTCTTT,CARSFTRGGGNTEAFF
NA,TRBV5-1,NA,TRBJ1-1,TGCGCCAGCAGCTTGGTGCCAGGTATGAACACTGAAGCTTTCTTT,CASSLVPGMNTEAFF
NA,TRBV2,NA,TRBJ1-1,TGTGCCAGCAGCGATATGGGCACTGAAGCTTTCTTT,CASSDMGTEAFF
NA,TRBV28,NA,TRBJ2-5,TGTGCCAGCAGTTTAGCAGGGTACCAAGAGACCCAGTACTTC,CASSLAGYQETQYF
NA,TRBV6-5,NA,TRBJ1-2,TGTGCCAGCACGGCGAGGTGGGGAGGCTACACCTTC,CASTARWGGYTF
few,TRBV20-1,TRBD1,TRBJ1-1,TGCAGTGCTAGGGACAGGGGTGAAGCTTTCTTT,CSARDRGEAFF
NA,TRBV5-5,NA,TRBJ2-7,TGTGCCAGCAGCTTGGACAGGGTCTACGAGCAGTACTTC,CASSLDRVYEQYF
NA,TRBV1,NA,TRBJ1-2,TGCACCAGCAGCCAAGAGCCCTCAACGAGTGGCTACACCTTC,CTSSQEPSTSGYTF
NA,TRBV7-2,NA,TRBJ2-7,TGTGCCAGCACCAAAGCAGGCTCCTACGAGCAGTACTTC,CASTKAGSYEQYF
NA,TRBV5-1,NA,TRBJ2-2,TGCGCCAGCAGCTTGGAACTTACCGGGGAGCTGTTTTTT,CASSLELTGELFF
NA,TRBV15,TRBD1,TRBJ2-7,TGTGCCACCAGCCGGGACAGGGGATCATACGAGCAGTACTTC,CATSRDRGSYEQYF
NA,TRBV7-8,NA,TRBJ2-6,TGTGCCAGCAGCTGGACCGCTGGGGCCAACGTCCTGACTTTC,CASSWTAGANVLTF
NA,TRBV30,NA,TRBJ1-5,TGTGCCTGGAGTTATCGGAGAACCGGAAAATATAGCAATCAGCCCCAGCATTTT,CAWSYRRTGKYSNQPQHF
NA,TRBV6-6,TRBD1,TRBJ1-1,TGTGCCAGCAGCCCACACAGGGGTAGAGGAACTGAAGCTTTCTTT,CASSPHRGRGTEAFF
NA,TRBV18,TRBD1,TRBJ1-5,TGTGCCAGCTCACCGACCGGGACAGGGGGCAATCAGCCCCAGCATTTT,CASSPTGTGGNQPQHF
NA,TRBV19,NA,TRBJ1-2,TGTGCCAGTATGACAAGGAATGCTAACTATGGCTACACCTTC,CASMTRNANYGYTF
NA,TRBV7-2,NA,TRBJ1-2,TGTGCCAGCAGCTTCGAGGACTATGGCTACACCTTC,CASSFEDYGYTF
NA,TRBV29-1,NA,TRBJ1-3,TGCAGCGTTGGGGTCTCTGGAAACACCATATATTTT,CSVGVSGNTIYF
NA,TRBV7-9,NA,TRBJ1-1,TGTGCCAGCAGCCCCGACAGATGGAACACTGAAGCTTTCTTT,CASSPDRWNTEAFF
NA,TRBV5-1,NA,TRBJ2-3,TGCGCCAGCAGCTTGTGGGTCGACCCCACAGATACGCAGTATTTT,CASSLWVDPTDTQYF
NA,TRBV6-5,TRBD1,TRBJ2-1,TGTGCCAAGGCCCGCCGGGACAGGAGCTACAATGAGCAGTTCTTC,CAKARRDRSYNEQFF
NA,TRBV30,NA,TRBJ2-2,TGTGCCTGGGGGTGGACGAACACCGGGGAGCTGTTTTTT,CAWGWTNTGELFF
NA,TRBV7-3,NA,TRBJ2-1,TGTGCCAGCAGCTTACCGGCGGGAAGGGGTAACAATGAGCAGTTCTTC,CASSLPAGRGNNEQFF
NA,TRBV7-8,NA,TRBJ1-2,TGTGCCAGCAGCTTTTCATTGCAGTTTCCCGATAGCAACTATGGCTACACCTTC,CASSFSLQFPDSNYGYTF
NA,TRBV7-9,NA,TRBJ2-6,TGTGCCAGCAGCCAAGACATCTTTAGGGCCAACGTCCTGACTTTC,CASSQDIFRANVLTF